This T cell receptor (beta chain) was identified during a study of control samples from healthy donors and cancer patients. The length of the CDR3 is 14 residues. The V and J ends lost 6 bases and 0 bases respectively, with 9 bases between them. Germline V gives CDR1 MNHNY, CDR2 SVGAGI (reference sequence). Using immunoSEQ multiplex PCR, the repertoire was profiled, and TCRdb retains in-frame clones only, with some absent. The table has some 140,000 clones, about nine tenths seen once. This clonotype was obtained from a man in his thirties or forties in good health. The chain employs TRBV6-6 and TRBJ2-1; TRBD2 might be the D (6 bases). The sequenced sample was blood. For the CDR3, the DNA is TGTGCCAGCAGCCCGGGGGACTCCTACAATGAGCAGTTCTTC. Translation gives CASSPGDSYNEQFF.